Presented here are 23 T cell receptor beta chains from one specimen sequenced in a study of blood T cell repertoires in COVID-19. The repertoire was sequenced with immunoSEQ multiplex PCR; TCRdb's copy has only in-frame clones and lacks some. The repertoire has 10,000 or so clones, 60% to 85% of them found once; the top ten carry 5% to 7%. Specimen: peripheral blood. These receptors were taken from a man aged 60 to 69 with COVID-19, enrolled during active disease.

The chain joins TRBV5-5 to TRBJ2-7; possible D gene TRBD1, 5 bases. Germline CDR1 SGHKS, CDR2 YYEKEE (reference sequence). This CDR3 is built from 14 residues. Between the trimmed V and J ends, which lost 5 bases and 2 bases, there was a span of 14 bases. The CDR3: CASSYSQQAYEQYF. The CDR3 DNA reads TGTGCCAGCAGTTACTCGCAACAGGCCTACGAGCAGTACTTC.

The gene calls are TRBV7-9 and TRBJ2-3; no definite D call. Looked up from germline, CDR1 is SEHNR and CDR2 is FQNEAQ (reference sequence). V lost 5 bases and J lost 3, with 18 bases in between. The CDR3 has 16 amino acids. CDR3 nucleotides: TGTGCCAGCAGCCACCCTGTTGAAAAGCAAACAGATACGCAGTATTTT. Translated: CASSHPVEKQTDTQYF.

This clone was seen once. V usage is TRBV7-2 and J usage is TRBJ2-3, with a tentative D call TRBD1 (6 bases). CDR3 size: 12 residues. CDR1 is SGHTA and CDR2 is FQGNSA in the germline V gene. Trimming shortened V by 8 bases and J by 4 bases, and 10 bases separated the two germline ends. The CDR3 region has the DNA TGTGCCAGCCGTGGACAGCCAGATACGCAGTATTTT. Its translation is CASRGQPDTQYF.

The V call is TRBV7-9, the J call TRBJ1-2; tentatively, D is TRBD1 (6 bases). Germline V gene data show CDR1 as SEHNR and CDR2 as FQNEAQ (reference sequence). This CDR3 comprises 14 residues. Trimming stripped 6 bases from V and 2 bases from J, with 13 bases between. CDR3 in amino acids: CASRSPGTNYGYTF. The CDR3 region has the DNA TGTGCCAGCAGATCGCCCGGGACAAACTATGGCTACACCTTC.

This clone was observed a handful of times. This chain links TRBV7-9 with TRBJ2-5; 9 bases are shared with TRBD1. V was clipped by 3 bases and J by 4 bases; unmatched bases: 0. Per germline, CDR1 SEHNR and CDR2 FQNEAQ (reference sequence). CDR3 length equals 13 residues. The CDR3: CASSLDRGETQYF. The CDR3 nucleotides read TGTGCCAGCAGCTTGGACAGGGGAGAGACCCAGTACTTC.

The chain's CDR3 is CASSAGGTQETQYF. CDR3 coding DNA: TGTGCCAGCAGCGCAGGGGGTACCCAAGAGACCCAGTACTTC. This chain uses TRBV11-3 with TRBJ2-5; 7 bases line up with TRBD1. With V trimmed by 5 bases and J by 1 base, 4 bases remained unmatched. The CDR3 length is 14 residues. The germline V gene encodes CDR1 SGHNT and CDR2 YENEEA.

V is TRBV25-1 and J is TRBJ1-4, with TRBD1 matching over 7 bases. Unmatched junction bases numbered 2, after V lost 2 bases and J lost 5 bases. Germline V lookup: CDR1 MGHDK, CDR2 SYGVNS. The CDR3 has 14 residues. CDR3 sequence (DNA): TGTGCCAGCAGTGAACTAGGGGGCAATGAAAAACTGTTTTTT. This translates into CASSELGGNEKLFF.

V is TRBV7-8 and J is TRBJ2-5, with D perhaps TRBD1 (5 bases). This CDR3 region has 14 residues. Germline-derived CDR1 and CDR2 are SGHVS and FQNEAQ. Trimming left V 6 bases short and J 3 bases short, with 14 bases between. In nucleotides, the CDR3 is TGTGCCAGCAGGGACACGTACACCAAAGAGACCCAGTACTTC. This codes for CASRDTYTKETQYF.

The chain joins TRBV29-1 to TRBJ2-1, with 12 nucleotides matching TRBD2. Trimming took 4 bases from V and 8 from J; bases not matched to a gene: 6. The CDR3 is made up of 14 amino acids. The germline V gene encodes CDR1 SQVTM and CDR2 ANQGSEA. CDR3: CSVALAGGPHEQFF. The CDR3 bases are TGCAGCGTTGCCCTAGCGGGGGGGCCTCATGAGCAGTTCTTC.

By frequency in the sample, this clone is medium-sized (0.01 to 0.1%). The chain combines TRBV11-3 with TRBJ1-6, with a weak D call TRBD1 (6 bases). The V gene lost 2 bases and the J gene lost 10 bases, with 12 bases spanning the gap. The length of the CDR3 is 14 residues. Germline V gene lookup returns CDR1 SGHNT and CDR2 YENEEA. The CDR3 DNA is TGTGCCAGCAGCTTATTGACAGGATACTCACCCCTCCACTTT. Translation gives CASSLLTGYSPLHF.

The chain carries TRBV6-6 and TRBJ2-5; TRBD1 matches at 7 bases. The J segment lost 3 bases and the V segment lost 5 bases, leaving 18 bases of the junction unmatched. This CDR3 spans 18 amino acids. Germline V CDR1 and CDR2: MNHNY, SVGAGI (reference sequence). The CDR3 coding sequence is TGTGCCAGCAGTCCCTTGACAGGGCCCCCCAAACCGAAAGAGACCCAGTACTTC. Translating gives CASSPLTGPPKPKETQYF.

This clone is medium-sized (0.01 to 0.1%) in the sample. The rearrangement uses TRBV25-1 and TRBJ2-1; no clear D gene. This CDR3 is 15 amino acids long. V was clipped by 4 bases and J by 0 bases, with 10 bases between them. The germline V gene encodes CDR1 MGHDK and CDR2 SYGVNS. CDR3 sequence: CASSGLTSSYNEQFF. CDR3 nucleotides: TGTGCCAGCAGTGGCCTTACGAGCTCCTACAATGAGCAGTTCTTC.

The chain employs TRBV21-1 and TRBJ1-6; the table assigns TRBD1, which was not confirmed against the DNA. TRBV21-1 is given as a pseudogene. This CDR3 is built from 14 residues. The CDR3 loop is CSLKGQGANSPLHF. The CDR3 DNA is TGTTCTCTTAAAGGACAGGGGGCAAATTCACCCCTCCACTTT.

The chain is built from TRBV5-1 and TRBJ2-2; 8 nucleotides align to TRBD1. The CDR3 has 15 amino acids. Germline V gene sequence: CDR1 SGHRS, CDR2 YFSETQ. Trimming removed 0 bases from V and 5 bases from J; junction bases left unmatched: 3. CDR3 sequence: CASSLGQGQTGELFF. The CDR3 DNA reads TGCGCCAGCAGCTTGGGACAGGGGCAGACCGGGGAGCTGTTTTTT.

This chain links TRBV18 with TRBJ1-4; a possible D gene is TRBD1 (5 bases). The CDR3 spans 16 residues. Trimming left V 0 bases short and J 5 bases short, with 13 bases between. Germline CDR1 KGHSH, CDR2 LQKENI. This chain's CDR3 is CASSPPRGNENEKLFF. The CDR3 DNA follows: TGTGCCAGCTCACCACCGCGGGGGAACGAGAATGAAAAACTGTTTTTT.

This chain links TRBV11-2 with TRBJ2-1; D perhaps matches TRBD2 (6 bases). Germline values: CDR1 SGHAT, CDR2 FQNNGV. Trimming stripped 10 bases from V and 7 bases from J, with 23 bases between. This CDR3 region has 15 residues. The CDR3 reads CATRVWASVSNEQFF. CDR3 nucleotides: TGTGCCACCAGAGTCTGGGCTAGCGTATCAAATGAGCAGTTCTTC.

This rearrangement joins TRBV7-9 to TRBJ2-5; no clear D. The CDR3 is made up of 14 amino acids. Germline CDR1 is SEHNR and CDR2 is FQNEAQ (reference sequence). Trimming shortened V by 0 bases and J by 4 bases, and 9 bases separated the two germline ends. CDR3 sequence reads: CASSLASFPETQYF. The CDR3 DNA reads TGTGCCAGCAGCTTAGCTAGCTTCCCAGAGACCCAGTACTTC.

This chain links TRBV2 with TRBJ1-5; D is perhaps TRBD1 (5 bases). The germline V gene encodes CDR1 SNHLY and CDR2 FYNNEI. The CDR3 loop spans 16 amino acids. Trimming stripped 1 base from V and 9 bases from J, with 19 bases between. The CDR3 protein is CASSEGGSLSRWPQHF. In nucleotides, the CDR3 is TGTGCCAGCAGTGAAGGGGGCTCCCTATCGCGCTGGCCCCAGCATTTT.

By share of the sample, this clone is medium-sized (0.01 to 0.1%). The chain employs TRBV13 and TRBJ2-1; 16 bases match TRBD2. The trim removed 4 bases at V and 0 bases at J, leaving 6 bases unmatched. Germline loops: CDR1 PRHDT, CDR2 FYEKMQ (reference sequence). CDR3 length equals 19 residues. The CDR3 is CASSSGLAGGPSSYNEQFF. The CDR3 DNA is TGTGCCAGCAGCTCGGGACTAGCGGGAGGGCCGAGCTCCTACAATGAGCAGTTCTTC.

This sequence joins TRBV5-6 and TRBJ2-7; no firm D call. Germline lookup yields CDR1 SGHDT and CDR2 YYEEEE. Trimming took 4 bases from V and 7 from J, leaving 9 bases between them. The CDR3 sequence is 11 residues long. The CDR3 sequence is CASSVGQEQYV. The DNA of the CDR3 is TGTGCCAGCAGCGTGGGCCAGGAGCAGTACGTC.

This clone was counted only a few times. The genes are TRBV18 and TRBJ1-3, with 8 positions matching TRBD1. J was trimmed by 2 bases and V by 3 bases; bases with no gene match: 3. CDR3 length: 15 residues. CDR1 and CDR2 (germline): KGHSH, LQKENI. This CDR3 is CASSPDRGAGNTIYF. CDR3 in DNA: TGTGCCAGCTCACCCGACAGGGGAGCTGGAAACACCATATATTTT.

This clone came up once. The V gene is TRBV7-9, the J gene TRBJ2-5, with 8 bases matching TRBD2. The CDR3 has 17 amino acids. V was pared by 2 bases and J by 3 bases, with 11 bases of the junction left unmatched. Germline lookup yields CDR1 SEHNR and CDR2 FQNEAQ (reference sequence). CDR3 protein: CASSLRTSSYFKETQYF. DNA of the CDR3: TGTGCCAGCAGCTTACGGACTAGCTCATACTTTAAAGAGACCCAGTACTTC.

The chain has TRBV20-1 and TRBJ2-1; a possible D gene is TRBD2 (6 bases). CDR1 and CDR2 from the germline V gene are DFQATT and SNEGSKA (reference sequence). This CDR3 has 18 amino acids. The V gene lost 3 bases and the J gene lost 7 bases, with 28 bases spanning the gap. CDR3: CSASAQGRGFTVGNEQFF. The CDR3 DNA follows: TGCAGTGCTAGTGCCCAAGGACGGGGGTTCACGGTGGGGAATGAGCAGTTCTTC.